The rows below give T cell receptor beta chains drawn from one sample of a study of T cell responses to AZD1222 COVID-19 vaccine. Here immunoSEQ multiplex PCR was the method, and the copy in TCRdb shows in-frame clones only, minus some. The sample consists of about 180,000 clones, over 80% of them appearing once. Sequencing used peripheral blood, obtained on day 0 of AZD1222 vaccination. Every receptor here comes from an adult in good health. The CDR3 runs from the conserved cysteine through the conserved F or W. Each record gives: J gene, V gene, clone size, D gene, CDR3 DNA, CDR3 protein. A D gene is named only where the DNA matches it firmly. Rows give clone size only sometimes, using once, few, many, or a class for an expanded clone.

J: TRBJ2-1; V: TRBV5-4; size: -; D: -; DNA: TGTGCCAGCAGCTGGGATAGCGGATGGGGCAATGAGCAGTTCTTC; CDR3: CASSWDSGWGNEQFF
J: TRBJ1-1; V: TRBV3-1/TRBV3-2; size: -; D: -; DNA: TGTGCCAGCAGCCAATCGGAGACTGAAGCTTTCTTT; CDR3: CASSQSETEAFF
J: TRBJ2-7; V: TRBV6-5; size: -; D: -; DNA: TGTGCCAGCAGAGGGACATTCGATACCTACGAGCAGTACTTC; CDR3: CASRGTFDTYEQYF
J: TRBJ1-5; V: TRBV28; size: -; D: -; DNA: TGTGCCAGCAGTCGGGGGGCACGAAATCAGCCCCAGCATTTT; CDR3: CASSRGARNQPQHF
J: TRBJ1-1; V: TRBV19; size: -; D: TRBD1; DNA: TGTGCCAGTAAGGGCAGGGGGGAAGAGAACACTGAAGCTTTCTTT; CDR3: CASKGRGEENTEAFF
J: TRBJ1-1; V: TRBV5-3; size: few; D: TRBD1; DNA: TGTGCCAGAAGCTCAATCCAGGGGGCTGGGAACACTGAAGCTTTCTTT; CDR3: CARSSIQGAGNTEAFF
J: TRBJ1-4; V: TRBV11-2; size: -; D: TRBD1; DNA: TGTGCCAGCAGAGCCGCCGGGACAGGTGAAAAACTGTTTTTT; CDR3: CASRAAGTGEKLFF
J: TRBJ2-2; V: TRBV11-3; size: -; D: -; DNA: TGTGCCAGCAGCTTAGTCTCCACCGGGGAGCTGTTTTTT; CDR3: CASSLVSTGELFF
J: TRBJ1-2; V: TRBV28; size: -; D: -; DNA: TGTGCCAGTGGGGGCGGTGGGTATGGCTACACCTTC; CDR3: CASGGGGYGYTF
J: TRBJ2-1; V: TRBV4-1; size: once; D: -; DNA: TGCGCCAGCAGCCATCCGGGGTTCAATGAGCAGTTCTTC; CDR3: CASSHPGFNEQFF
J: TRBJ1-1; V: TRBV19; size: once; D: -; DNA: TGTGCCAGTAGTTCGGGACAACTGAACACTGAAGCTTTCTTT; CDR3: CASSSGQLNTEAFF
J: TRBJ2-1; V: TRBV2; size: -; D: TRBD1; DNA: TGTGCCAGCAGTGAAGATAGGAGTTCAGACAGGGACTACAATGAGCAGTTCTTC; CDR3: CASSEDRSSDRDYNEQFF
J: TRBJ1-1; V: TRBV9; size: -; D: -; DNA: TGTGCCAGCAGCGGAAGTAGGGGGGCGCGGATGAACACTGAAGCTTTCTTT; CDR3: CASSGSRGARMNTEAFF
J: TRBJ1-1; V: TRBV19; size: -; D: -; DNA: TGTGCCAGTAGTCTCCGACCCGGGAGAAAGTCACCAAACACTGAAGCTTTCTTT; CDR3: CASSLRPGRKSPNTEAFF